This entry lists 21 T cell receptor beta chains sequenced from one sample in a study of OX40 agonist ivuxolimab in advanced cancers. Profiled with immunoSEQ multiplex PCR; TCRdb holds only in-frame clones, not every one. The sample holds 35,000 to 55,000 clones; just under 95% are singletons and the top ten take approximately 11%. Specimen: CD4+ or CD8+ T cells sorted from blood, collected in a trial of the OX40 agonist ivuxolimab. The receptors here all came from an adult with an advanced solid tumor such as melanoma, head and neck, liver or kidney cancer.

This chain joins TRBV4-3 and TRBJ1-4; D is uncertain. CDR1 and CDR2 from the germline V gene are LGHNA and YSLEER. The CDR3 totals 16 residues. The V and J ends lost 4 bases and 4 bases respectively, with 16 bases between them. Written as DNA, the CDR3 is TGCGCCAGCAGCCCGACGAGCGGCGTGGTTAATGAAAAACTGTTTTTT. Protein: CASSPTSGVVNEKLFF.

This chain connects TRBV2 to TRBJ1-1; D not resolved. The CDR3 extends over 15 amino acids. The V gene's germline CDR1 is SNHLY and CDR2 FYNNEI. The V end lost 3 bases, the J end lost 0 bases, and 11 bases lay between the germline ends. Written as DNA, the CDR3 is TGTGCCAGCAGTGAGTCCTGGGATATGAACACTGAAGCTTTCTTT. It specifies CASSESWDMNTEAFF.

This clone occurred a few times. The V and J genes are TRBV2 and TRBJ1-1; D is undetermined. The CDR3 totals 11 residues. V was cut by 4 bases and J by 0 bases, with 0 bases left in between. From germline, CDR1 is SNHLY and CDR2 FYNNEI. This chain's CDR3 is CASSVNTEAFF. Here the CDR3 DNA reads TGTGCCAGCAGTGTGAACACTGAAGCTTTCTTT.

V gene TRBV30 combines with J gene TRBJ2-7, with 10 positions matching TRBD1. This CDR3 spans 13 amino acids. V gave up 4 bases and J gave up 6 bases; unmatched junction bases: 6. The germline V gene has CDR1 GTSNPN and CDR2 SVGIG (reference sequence). CDR3 protein: CAWIETGGGEQYF. DNA of the CDR3: TGTGCCTGGATAGAGACAGGGGGCGGCGAGCAGTACTTC.

J is TRBJ2-2 and V is TRBV5-6; D is unresolved. The CDR3 runs to 13 residues. Germline V lookup: CDR1 SGHDT, CDR2 YYEEEE. V gave up 0 bases and J gave up 5 bases, with 5 bases separating them. The CDR3 sequence: CASSLDFTGELFF. In DNA form, the CDR3 reads TGTGCCAGCAGCTTGGACTTTACCGGGGAGCTGTTTTTT. Variable domain in full (rest from reference TRBV5-6 and TRBJ2-2): DAGVTQSPTHLIKTRGQQVTLRCSPKSGHDTVSWYQQALGQGPQFIFQYYEEEERQRGNFPDRFSGHQFPNYSSELNVNALLLGDSALYLCASSLDFTGELFFGEGSRLTVL.

The chain carries TRBV25-1 and TRBJ2-3; D remains unclear. CDR3 length equals 13 residues. Germline assignment: CDR1 MGHDK and CDR2 SYGVNS. The V and J ends lost 2 bases and 3 bases respectively, with 6 bases between them. CDR3 coding DNA: TGTGCCAGCAGTGAAGGTCGAACAGATACGCAGTATTTT. This sequence encodes CASSEGRTDTQYF.

J is TRBJ2-2 and V is TRBV5-1; 8 positions agree with TRBD2. Germline V gene data show CDR1 as SGHRS and CDR2 as YFSETQ. V was pared by 0 bases and J by 4 bases, with 8 bases of the junction left unmatched. The CDR3 runs 17 residues. CDR3 nucleotides: TGCGCCAGCAGCTTGGTGCCGGGAGGGCCGGGCACCGGGGAGCTGTTTTTT. This encodes CASSLVPGGPGTGELFF.

This clone was seen just once. This chain's CDR3 is CSVEIGDLNYGYTF. For the CDR3, the DNA is TGCAGCGTTGAGATAGGAGATTTAAACTATGGCTACACCTTC. This chain uses TRBV29-1 with TRBJ1-2; D remains unclear. The CDR3 runs 14 residues. The germline CDR1 and CDR2 sequences are SQVTM and ANQGSEA. Trimming removed 3 bases at V and 2 bases at J, with 13 bases between.

The CDR3 loop is CASSGGTRSIADTEAFF. Here the CDR3 DNA reads TGCGCCAGCAGCGGGGGGACTCGGAGTATCGCGGACACTGAAGCTTTCTTT. V is TRBV23-1 and J is TRBJ1-1, with D perhaps TRBD1 (5 bases). TRBV23-1 is an open reading frame, and its role is uncertain. This CDR3 has 17 amino acids. The ends were cut back, 6 bases at V and 3 bases at J, with 23 bases in the middle.

V gene TRBV15 combines with J gene TRBJ2-1; D gene uncertain. The CDR3 has 15 amino acids. Germline V CDR1 and CDR2: LNHNV, YYDKDF (reference sequence). The V and J ends lost 0 bases and 5 bases respectively, with 11 bases between them. The CDR3 bases are TGTGCCACCAGCAGAGACAGGACCTTTGACAATGAGCAGTTCTTC. Protein sequence: CATSRDRTFDNEQFF.

V is TRBV27 and J is TRBJ1-4; D ambiguous. Between the trimmed V and J ends, which lost 3 bases and 10 bases, there was a span of 18 bases. In germline, CDR1 is MNHEY, CDR2 SMNVEV (reference sequence). This CDR3 region has 15 residues. The CDR3 here is CASSFYEGYVVKLFF. The CDR3, as DNA: TGTGCCAGCAGTTTTTATGAGGGTTATGTTGTAAAACTGTTTTTT.

J is TRBJ1-1 and V is TRBV7-6; D not resolved. The CDR3 is 13 residues long. Germline V gives CDR1 SGHVS, CDR2 FNYEAQ. V lost 5 bases and J lost 0, with 7 bases in between. CDR3 coding DNA: TGTGCCAGCAGCACTCGATTGAACACTGAAGCTTTCTTT. This translates into CASSTRLNTEAFF. The full variable domain, rest sourced from reference TRBV7-6 and TRBJ1-1, is GAGVSQSPRYKVTKRGQDVALRCDPISGHVSLYWYRQALGQGPEFLTYFNYEAQQDKSGLPNDRFSAERPEGSISTLTIQRTEQRDSAMYRCASSTRLNTEAFFGQGTRLTVV.

The V and J genes are TRBV4-1 and TRBJ2-7; 10 bases fit TRBD2. Germline V gene lookup returns CDR1 MGHRA and CDR2 YSYEKL. V lost 4 bases and J lost 7; bases outside the gene matches: 10. The CDR3 loop spans 15 amino acids. As DNA, the CDR3 is TGCGCCAGCAGCCCTGGGACTAGCGACCTCTGGGAGCAGTACTTC. This codes for CASSPGTSDLWEQYF.

The gene calls are TRBV5-6 and TRBJ2-2; 7 bases are shared with TRBD1. In germline, CDR1 is SGHDT, CDR2 YYEEEE. Trimming cost V 0 bases and J 5 bases; bases outside gene matches: 10. The CDR3 contains 17 residues. Here the CDR3 DNA reads TGTGCCAGCAGCTTGGGAACTAGGGGGCGCGGGACCGGGGAGCTGTTTTTT. Its translation: CASSLGTRGRGTGELFF.

This clone was detected only once. The V gene is TRBV5-6, the J gene TRBJ2-7; 14 bases line up with TRBD2. CDR1 and CDR2 from the germline V gene are SGHDT and YYEEEE. V was clipped by 4 bases and J by 7 bases; unmatched bases: 16. The CDR3 runs to 18 residues. The chain's CDR3 is CASSPGTSGSNEGWEQYF. CDR3 DNA sequence: TGTGCCAGCAGCCCGGGGACTAGCGGGAGTAACGAAGGTTGGGAGCAGTACTTC.

The chain links TRBV28 to TRBJ2-7; 7 positions agree with TRBD1. The CDR3 loop spans 14 amino acids. With 8 bases clipped from V and 0 bases from J, the junction kept 7 bases outside the gene matches. Germline lookup yields CDR1 MDHEN and CDR2 SYDVKM. In DNA form, the CDR3 reads TGTGCCAGCGGCCGGGACAGAATCTCCTACGAGCAGTACTTC. Translation: CASGRDRISYEQYF.

The rearrangement uses TRBV15 and TRBJ2-7, with D tentatively TRBD1 or TRBD2 (5 bases each). The CDR3 sequence is 14 residues long. The V end was cut by 0 bases, the J end by 12 bases, with 18 bases between. Germline loops: CDR1 LNHNV, CDR2 YYDKDF (reference sequence). The CDR3 DNA follows: TGTGCCACCAGCAGAGATCACTGGGCAGGGACCTTGTACTTC. It is translated as CATSRDHWAGTLYF.

The V and J genes are TRBV7-9 and TRBJ2-1, with D maybe TRBD2 (6 bases). The CDR3 is 14 amino acids. V shed 5 bases and J shed 6 bases, with 14 bases lying between them. Germline lookup yields CDR1 SEHNR and CDR2 FQNEAQ (reference sequence). CDR3 bases: TGTGCCAGCAGCCATACAGGAGGGCCCAATGAGCAGTTCTTC. This codes for CASSHTGGPNEQFF.

This chain connects TRBV5-1 to TRBJ2-7; TRBD1 matches at 8 bases. The CDR3 runs to 15 residues. Germline assignment: CDR1 SGHRS and CDR2 YFSETQ. V shed 0 bases, J shed 6 bases, and the junction held 8 bases outside the gene matches. In DNA form, the CDR3 reads TGCGCCAGCAGCTTGGCGGCAGGGGGCTATCTCGAGCAGTACTTC. Translated, it gives CASSLAAGGYLEQYF.

The DNA for the CDR3 is TGTGCCAGCAGCTTAGCTGGCAGGGCTAACTATGGCTACACCTTC. Its translation: CASSLAGRANYGYTF. The chain employs TRBV7-9 and TRBJ1-2; D possibly corresponds to TRBD1 (5 bases). Germline V gene data show CDR1 as SEHNR and CDR2 as FQNEAQ (reference sequence). Trimming shortened V by 0 bases and J by 0 bases, and 8 bases separated the two germline ends. The CDR3 is 15 amino acids.

This sequence joins TRBV28 and TRBJ2-7; 10 bases agree with TRBD1. CDR1 and CDR2 (germline): MDHEN, SYDVKM. The V segment lost 2 bases and the J segment 0 bases; nucleotides outside the gene matches: 7. This CDR3 is built from 17 residues. The CDR3 DNA reads TGTGCCAGCAGTTTACGGGACAGGGGAATCGCCTCCTACGAGCAGTACTTC. Amino acid sequence: CASSLRDRGIASYEQYF. Full variable domain (missing parts from reference TRBV28 and TRBJ2-7): DVKVTQSSRYLVKRTGEKVFLECVQDMDHENMFWYRQDPGLGLRLIYFSYDVKMKEKGDIPEGYSVSREKKERFSLILESASTNQTSMYLCASSLRDRGIASYEQYFGPGTRLTVT.